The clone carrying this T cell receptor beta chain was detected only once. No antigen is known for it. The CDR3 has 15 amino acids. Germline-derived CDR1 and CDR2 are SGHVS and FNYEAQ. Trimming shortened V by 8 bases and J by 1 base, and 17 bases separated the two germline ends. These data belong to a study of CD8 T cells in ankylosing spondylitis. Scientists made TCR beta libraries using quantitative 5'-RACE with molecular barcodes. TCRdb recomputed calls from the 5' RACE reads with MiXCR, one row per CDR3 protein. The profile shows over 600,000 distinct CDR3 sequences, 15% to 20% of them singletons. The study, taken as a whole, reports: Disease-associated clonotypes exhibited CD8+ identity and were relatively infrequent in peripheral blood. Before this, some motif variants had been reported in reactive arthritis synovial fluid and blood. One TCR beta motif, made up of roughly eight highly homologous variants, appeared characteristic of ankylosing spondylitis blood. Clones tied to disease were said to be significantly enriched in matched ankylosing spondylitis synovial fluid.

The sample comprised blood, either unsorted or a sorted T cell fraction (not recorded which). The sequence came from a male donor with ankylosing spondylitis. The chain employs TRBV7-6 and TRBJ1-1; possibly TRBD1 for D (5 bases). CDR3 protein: CASDQGSFGNTEAFF. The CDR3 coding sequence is TGTGCCAGCGATCAGGGCTCTTTCGGGAACACTGAAGCTTTCTTT.